Shown below are 23 T cell receptor beta chains from a single sample sequenced in a study of OX40 agonist ivuxolimab in advanced cancers. Method: immunoSEQ multiplex PCR; TCRdb's copy keeps in-frame clones and lacks some. The repertoire holds over 35,000 clones, with 80% to 90% as singletons. Sequenced material: CD4+ or CD8+ T cells sorted from blood, taken in a trial of the OX40 agonist ivuxolimab. These receptor sequences come from an adult with an advanced solid tumor such as melanoma, head and neck, liver or kidney cancer.

This clone has just one count. The chain is built from TRBV27 and TRBJ1-1; D call uncertain. Trimming removed 6 bases at V and 3 bases at J, with 11 bases between. The CDR3 has 13 amino acids. Germline V lookup: CDR1 MNHEY, CDR2 SMNVEV (reference sequence). CDR3 residues: CASSLTFDTEAFF. The CDR3 DNA reads TGTGCCAGCAGCCTGACCTTCGACACTGAAGCTTTCTTT.

This clone was recorded once. The rearrangement joins TRBV9 to TRBJ2-1; D is possibly TRBD1 (5 bases). V was cut by 0 bases and J by 4 bases, with 11 bases left in between. Germline CDR1 is SGDLS and CDR2 is YYNGEE. CDR3 length: 15 residues. CDR3 DNA: TGTGCCAGCAGCGTAGGACAGAACACTTACAATGAGCAGTTCTTC. It codes for CASSVGQNTYNEQFF.

This clone has only a few counts. The chain joins TRBV29-1 to TRBJ1-1; no firm D call. The CDR3 contains 11 residues. The germline gives CDR1 SQVTM, CDR2 ANQGSEA. V was cut by 4 bases and J by 6 bases, with 9 bases left in between. The CDR3 spells CSVVRRAEAFF. The CDR3 region has the DNA TGCAGCGTTGTGAGGAGGGCTGAAGCTTTCTTT. Full variable domain (outside the CDR3, taken from reference TRBV29-1 and TRBJ1-1): SAVISQKPSRDICQRGTSLTIQCQVDSQVTMMFWYRQQPGQSLTLIATANQGSEATYESGFVIDKFPISRPNLTFSTLTVSNMSPEDSSIYLCSVVRRAEAFFGQGTRLTVV.

This chain joins TRBV2 and TRBJ2-7, with D possibly matching TRBD2 (6 bases). Trimming cost V 2 bases and J 3 bases, with 17 bases left between them. The CDR3 has 16 amino acids. The germline CDR1 and CDR2 sequences are SNHLY and FYNNEI. The DNA of the CDR3 is TGTGCCAGCAGTGAACCCGTGGCGGGGAAAAGCTACGAGCAGTACTTC. Encoded protein: CASSEPVAGKSYEQYF.

The table lists this clone with a count of one. The chain employs TRBV28 and TRBJ1-1; perhaps TRBD1 as D (5 bases). The V and J ends lost 3 bases and 8 bases respectively, with 10 bases between them. The CDR3 extends over 12 amino acids. Germline CDR1 reads MDHEN; CDR2 reads SYDVKM. In DNA, the CDR3 is TGTGCCAGCAGTTTTTTACAGGAAGAAGCTTTCTTT. Its protein is CASSFLQEEAFF.

The gene calls are TRBV10-3 and TRBJ2-7, with D hard to call. The CDR3 loop spans 13 amino acids. Germline V CDR1 and CDR2: ENHRY, SYGVKD. Trimming shortened V by 10 bases and J by 0 bases, and 13 bases separated the two germline ends. CDR3 protein: CATAMESSYEQYF. For the CDR3, the DNA is TGTGCCACCGCGATGGAGAGCTCCTACGAGCAGTACTTC.

The genes are TRBV11-2 and TRBJ2-7; weak D call: TRBD2 (5 bases). The CDR3 sequence is 14 residues long. V shed 5 bases and J shed 4 bases, with 15 bases lying between them. CDR1 and CDR2 from the germline V gene are SGHAT and FQNNGV. The CDR3, as DNA: TGTGCCAGCAGCCCGGGATATTCTTCTTACGAGCAGTACTTC. Residues: CASSPGYSSYEQYF. The full variable domain, in which reference TRBV11-2 and TRBJ2-7 provide the parts outside the CDR3, is EAGVAQSPRYKIIEKRQSVAFWCNPISGHATLYWYQQILGQGPKLLIQFQNNGVVDDSQLPKDRFSAERLKGVDSTLKIQPAKLEDSAVYLCASSPGYSSYEQYFGPGTRLTVT.

In regard to this clone: With a much larger clone just one base away, this may be a read error. The chain is built from TRBV29-1 and TRBJ2-7; D remains ambiguous. The length of the CDR3 is 13 residues. The germline gives CDR1 SQVTM, CDR2 ANQGSEA. The V end lost 8 bases, the J end lost 0 bases, and 14 bases lay between the germline ends. In DNA form, the CDR3 reads TGCAGCATCCGAATTCAGGACTCCTACGAGCAGTACTTC. Translating it yields CSIRIQDSYEQYF.

The J gene is TRBJ2-7, the V gene TRBV7-6; 8 bases are shared with TRBD1. CDR1 SGHVS and CDR2 FNYEAQ come from the germline V gene. The CDR3 spans 14 residues. V dropped 5 bases and J dropped 4; count of bases not matched to a gene: 7. The CDR3 sequence is CASSPSGTGYEQYF. In nucleotides, the CDR3 is TGTGCCAGCAGCCCGTCGGGGACAGGTTACGAGCAGTACTTC.

The V call is TRBV6-5, the J call TRBJ2-1; 7 bases align to TRBD1. The CDR3 covers 15 residues. The junction had 6 bases not matched to a gene; V was cut back by 4 bases and J by 3 bases. CDR1 is MNHEY and CDR2 is SVGAGI in the germline V gene. CDR3 nucleotide sequence: TGTGCCAGCAGTTCCCCGGGACAGCTCTACAATGAGCAGTTCTTC. This sequence encodes CASSSPGQLYNEQFF.

This rearrangement joins TRBV9 to TRBJ2-2; the D is unclear. The ends were cut back, 0 bases at V and 1 base at J, with 7 bases in the middle. The CDR3 extends over 15 amino acids. Germline V gives CDR1 SGDLS, CDR2 YYNGEE. Here the CDR3 reads CASSVGSLNTGELFF. Written as DNA, the CDR3 is TGTGCCAGCAGCGTAGGCAGCCTGAACACCGGGGAGCTGTTTTTT.

The chain is built from TRBV7-2 and TRBJ1-1; D unresolved. The CDR3 contains 16 residues. The V end was cut by 1 base, the J end by 0 bases, with 12 bases between. CDR1 is SGHTA and CDR2 is FQGNSA in the germline V gene. In nucleotides, the CDR3 is TGTGCCAGCAGCTTAGTGGTCGACACCATGAACACTGAAGCTTTCTTT. This translates into CASSLVVDTMNTEAFF. The full variable domain, in which reference TRBV7-2 and TRBJ1-1 provide the parts outside the CDR3, is GAGVSQSPSNKVTEKGKDVELRCDPISGHTALYWYRQSLGQGLEFLIYFQGNSAPDKSGLPSDRFSAERTGGSVSTLTIQRTQQEDSAVYLCASSLVVDTMNTEAFFGQGTRLTVV.

The gene calls are TRBV6-1 and TRBJ2-5; D uncertain. Germline V lookup: CDR1 MNHNS, CDR2 SASEGT. V lost 6 bases and J 4 bases, leaving 15 bases between the germline ends. The length of the CDR3 is 14 residues. The CDR3 loop is CASSNPTWGETQYF. For the CDR3, the DNA is TGTGCCAGCAGCAACCCAACGTGGGGAGAGACCCAGTACTTC.

This clone was seen a single time. This chain joins TRBV4-3 and TRBJ2-2, with 8 nucleotides matching TRBD2. The junction had 8 bases not matched to a gene; V was cut back by 2 bases and J by 6 bases. The CDR3 contains 16 residues. Germline V gives CDR1 LGHNA, CDR2 YSLEER. In DNA form, the CDR3 reads TGCGCCAGCAGCCAATATGGGACTAGTAGTGCCGGGGAGCTGTTTTTT. Its protein product is CASSQYGTSSAGELFF.

The chain recombines TRBV28 with TRBJ1-1; 7 positions agree with TRBD1. Losses at the gene ends were 11 bases for V and 1 base for J; bases not matched to a gene: 13. The germline V gene has CDR1 MDHEN and CDR2 SYDVKM. The CDR3 contains 15 residues. DNA for the CDR3: TGTGCCTGCGACAGGGTAAGAGGCGGGAACACTGAAGCTTTCTTT. Amino acids: CACDRVRGGNTEAFF.

This chain links TRBV7-2 with TRBJ1-3; TRBD1 might be the D (6 bases). The ends were cut back, 5 bases at V and 0 bases at J, with 11 bases in the middle. Per germline, CDR1 SGHTA and CDR2 FQGNSA. The length of the CDR3 is 15 residues. DNA for the CDR3: TGTGCCAGCAGCGCGGACAGAGCCTCTGGAAACACCATATATTTT. As protein: CASSADRASGNTIYF.

This clone appeared a single time. The chain links TRBV27 to TRBJ2-7; 8 nucleotides align to TRBD2. In germline, CDR1 is MNHEY, CDR2 SMNVEV (reference sequence). V lost 4 bases, J lost 1 base, and 6 bases stayed unmatched. The CDR3 has 15 amino acids. This CDR3 is CASSSPGLESYEQYF. CDR3 DNA sequence: TGTGCCAGCAGTTCTCCGGGACTAGAGTCCTACGAGCAGTACTTC.

The CDR3 DNA reads as TGTGCCAGCAGCTATACCGGGCCGGCCGAGCCCCAGCATTTT. Translated: CASSYTGPAEPQHF. The V call is TRBV21-1, the J call TRBJ1-5. TRBV21-1 is recorded as a pseudogene. The CDR3 covers 14 residues.

The chain links TRBV4-2 to TRBJ2-1; no clear D. The CDR3 extends over 12 amino acids. Trimming pared 1 base from V and 7 bases from J, leaving 5 bases between. Germline values: CDR1 LGHNA, CDR2 YNFKEQ. CDR3 loop: CASSQASNEQFF. The CDR3 DNA reads TGTGCCAGCAGCCAAGCTTCGAATGAGCAGTTCTTC.

The chain carries TRBV29-1 and TRBJ2-3; D is ambiguous. The CDR3 contains 15 residues. Germline CDR1 SQVTM, CDR2 ANQGSEA. V was clipped by 0 bases and J by 5 bases, with 15 bases between them. Written as DNA, the CDR3 is TGCAGCGTTGAAGATATCGGTCCCCGGATAGATACGCAGTATTTT. Amino acids: CSVEDIGPRIDTQYF.

This rearrangement joins TRBV7-2 to TRBJ2-3; D perhaps matches TRBD2 (7 bases). CDR3 length equals 15 residues. Trimming took 3 bases from V and 1 from J, leaving 11 bases between them. Per germline, CDR1 SGHTA and CDR2 FQGNSA. CDR3 loop: CASSFWGGGTDTQYF. The CDR3 DNA sequence: TGTGCCAGCAGCTTCTGGGGGGGCGGCACAGATACGCAGTATTTT. The full variable domain, in which reference TRBV7-2 and TRBJ2-3 provide the parts outside the CDR3, is GAGVSQSPSNKVTEKGKDVELRCDPISGHTALYWYRQSLGQGLEFLIYFQGNSAPDKSGLPSDRFSAERTGGSVSTLTIQRTQQEDSAVYLCASSFWGGGTDTQYFGPGTRLTVL.

The chain couples TRBV7-6 to TRBJ2-2, with 12 bases identical to TRBD2. Losses at the gene ends were 5 bases for V and 5 bases for J; bases not matched to a gene: 6. The CDR3 sequence is 16 residues long. The V gene's germline CDR1 is SGHVS and CDR2 FNYEAQ. The CDR3 DNA is TGTGCCAGCAGCCCGACTAGCGGGGGAGGAACCGGGGAGCTGTTTTTT. Its translation is CASSPTSGGGTGELFF.

The chain has TRBV10-1 and TRBJ2-3, with 8 bases aligning to TRBD2. Germline lookup yields CDR1 WNHNN and CDR2 SYGVQD (reference sequence). V lost 0 bases, J lost 4 bases, and 3 bases stayed unmatched. The CDR3 loop spans 15 amino acids. The CDR3 protein is CASSESTAGADTQYF. The CDR3 nucleotides are TGCGCCAGCAGTGAGTCGACAGCGGGGGCAGATACGCAGTATTTT.